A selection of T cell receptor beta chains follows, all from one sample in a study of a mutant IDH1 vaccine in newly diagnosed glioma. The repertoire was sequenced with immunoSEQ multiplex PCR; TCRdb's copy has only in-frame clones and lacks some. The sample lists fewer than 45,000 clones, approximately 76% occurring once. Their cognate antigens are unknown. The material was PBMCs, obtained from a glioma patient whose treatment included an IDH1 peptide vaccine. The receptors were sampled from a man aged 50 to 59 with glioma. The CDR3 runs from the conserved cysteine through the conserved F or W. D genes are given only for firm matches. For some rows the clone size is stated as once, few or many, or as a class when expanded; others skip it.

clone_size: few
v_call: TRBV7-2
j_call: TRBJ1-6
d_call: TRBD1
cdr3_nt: TGTGCCAGCAGCTTATGGTCCACAGGGGGCCATCGATCACCCCTCCACTTT
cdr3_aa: CASSLWSTGGHRSPLHF

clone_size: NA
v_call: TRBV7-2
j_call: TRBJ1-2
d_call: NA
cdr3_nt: TGTGCCAGCAGCTTGGGGGTTAACTATGGCTACACCTTC
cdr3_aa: CASSLGVNYGYTF

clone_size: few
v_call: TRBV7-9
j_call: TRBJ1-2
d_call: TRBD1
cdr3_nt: TGTGCCAGCAGCCCCCGGGACAGGGCTGACTATGGCTACACCTTC
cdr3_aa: CASSPRDRADYGYTF

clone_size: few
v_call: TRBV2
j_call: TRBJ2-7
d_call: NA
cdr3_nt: TGTGCCAGCGTCGTTGATTGGCTCTACGAGCAGTACTTC
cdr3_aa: CASVVDWLYEQYF

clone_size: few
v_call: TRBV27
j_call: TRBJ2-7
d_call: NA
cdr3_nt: TGTGCCAGCAGTTCCCTGGCAGGGAAGGGCGAGCAGTACTTC
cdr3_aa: CASSSLAGKGEQYF

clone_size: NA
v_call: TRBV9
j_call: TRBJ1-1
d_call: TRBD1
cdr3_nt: TGTGCCAGCAGCGCTGGACAGGGTGGGGCTGAAGCTTTCTTT
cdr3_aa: CASSAGQGGAEAFF

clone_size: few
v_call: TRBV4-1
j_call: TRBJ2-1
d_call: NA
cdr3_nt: TGCGCCAGCAGCCAAGTTCGAAATGAGCAGTTCTTC
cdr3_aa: CASSQVRNEQFF

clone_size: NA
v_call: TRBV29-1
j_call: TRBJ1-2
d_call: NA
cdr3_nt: TGCAGCGGCGACGGGGGCTACACCTTC
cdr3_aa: CSGDGGYTF

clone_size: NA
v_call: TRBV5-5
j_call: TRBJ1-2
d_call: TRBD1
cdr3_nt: TGTGCCAGCAGCTTCGGCAGGGGGATTAACTATGGCTACACCTTC
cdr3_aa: CASSFGRGINYGYTF

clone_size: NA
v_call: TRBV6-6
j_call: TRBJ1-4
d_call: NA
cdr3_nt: TGTGCCAGCAGTCCCGGAGATGAAAAACTGTTTTTT
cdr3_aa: CASSPGDEKLFF

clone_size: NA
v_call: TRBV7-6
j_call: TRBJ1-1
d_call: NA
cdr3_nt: TGTGCCAGCAGCTCAGAGCCGGGCCAGAACACTGAAGCTTTCTTT
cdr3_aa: CASSSEPGQNTEAFF

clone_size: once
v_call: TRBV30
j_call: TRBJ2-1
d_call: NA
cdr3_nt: TGTGCCTGGAGTCCAGGTAATGAGCAGTTCTTC
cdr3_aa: CAWSPGNEQFF

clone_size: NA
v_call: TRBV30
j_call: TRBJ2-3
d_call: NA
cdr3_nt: TGTGCCTGGAGCTCCCCCCCGGACAGACGGTATTTT
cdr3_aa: CAWSSPPDRRYF